This TCR beta chain was documented in a study of vaccination effects on CD4 cells after COVID-19. The assay was immunoSEQ multiplex PCR, and TCRdb's table has in-frame clones only and misses some. The sample contains about 16,000 clones, 55% to 75% of which appear only once. The CDR3 totals 15 residues. Trimming removed 1 base from V and 4 bases from J; junction bases left unmatched: 7. Germline V CDR1 and CDR2: LGHDT, YNNKEL (reference sequence). In the case of this clone: Antigen specificity is unknown.

Notes on the study in general: The vaccine-induced clones of healthy vaccinees included only 1 of 255 that cross-reacted with common cold coronaviruses. The study got few convalescent patients and did not collect any early post-infection timepoints. Late after vaccination, infection- and vaccine-induced clones showed marked clonal contraction.

Antigen-specific CD4+ T cells were expanded (with viral peptide pools) by the ViraFEST assay ahead of sequencing. Researchers isolated CD4+ T cells once approximately eleven days of culture had elapsed. Of the BNT162b2 and mRNA-1273 vaccines, participants received two doses of one or the other. According to the study, vaccine recipients showed no prior SARS-CoV-2 infection and negative nucleocapsid antibodies. The chain links TRBV3-1 (or the pseudogene TRBV3-2) to TRBJ2-7, with 7 bases fitting TRBD2. Sequencing used CD4+ T cells from PBMCs cultured with SARS-CoV-2 spike peptides, obtained after COVID-19 vaccination. This receptor was identified in a human donor who received a COVID-19 vaccine. CDR3 sequence: CASSQVFAGVYEQYF. The CDR3 nucleotides are TGTGCCAGCAGCCAAGTTTTTGCGGGAGTGTACGAGCAGTACTTC.